This TCR beta chain was documented in a study of identical twins. The V segment lost 3 bases and the J segment 3 bases; nucleotides outside the gene matches: 5. CDR1 is DFQATT and CDR2 is SNEGSKA in the germline V gene (reference sequence). The CDR3 contains 14 residues. TCRdb fed the 5' RACE reads into MiXCR, producing one record per CDR3 protein. The data contain fewer than 800,000 distinct CDR3 sequences, 7.1% of them seen just once; the ten biggest clones take up 1.6%. These data also formed part of another study, on yellow fever vaccine responses in identical twins.

Sequenced sample: PBMCs. The source is a woman aged 18-29 years in good health. This chain connects TRBV20-1 to TRBJ2-5, with 9 bases lining up with TRBD2. CDR3 nucleotide sequence: TGCAGTGCTAGGACCATAGCGGGGGAAGAGACCCAGTACTTC. Protein sequence: CSARTIAGEETQYF.